One sample yielded the 18 T cell receptor beta chains listed below, sequenced in a study of somatic mutations in cytotoxic T cells in rheumatoid arthritis. Using immunoSEQ multiplex PCR, the repertoire was profiled, and TCRdb retains in-frame clones only, with some absent. The table lists 14,000 or so clones, under 80% of them singletons, with 15% to 20% in the top ten. Sequencing used CD8+ T cells sorted from blood. These receptor sequences come from an adult with rheumatoid arthritis.

V gene TRBV7-8 combines with J gene TRBJ2-3; 7 bases map to TRBD2. V lost 3 bases to trimming and J lost 3 bases; unmatched junction nucleotides: 12. The CDR3 spans 17 residues. Germline lookup yields CDR1 SGHVS and CDR2 FQNEAQ. The CDR3 sequence: CASSFSLSGWRTDTQYF. The CDR3 region has the DNA TGTGCCAGCAGCTTTTCCCTTAGCGGGTGGCGAACAGATACGCAGTATTTT.

J is TRBJ2-5 and V is TRBV5-8; no reliable D call. Germline CDR1 reads SGHTS; CDR2 reads YDEGEE. The CDR3 consists of 14 residues. Trimming removed 3 bases from V and 3 bases from J, with 12 bases in between. The CDR3, as DNA: TGTGCCAGCAGCTCCTCGGCGCTCGAAGAGACCCAGTACTTC. Amino acids: CASSSSALEETQYF.

This clone appeared once. The chain employs TRBV6-6 and TRBJ2-1, with unresolved D. The CDR3 is made up of 13 amino acids. Germline lookup yields CDR1 MNHNY and CDR2 SVGAGI (reference sequence). V was clipped by 5 bases and J by 4 bases, with 9 bases between them. CDR3 loop: CASSPGQYNEQFF. CDR3 sequence (DNA): TGTGCCAGCAGTCCGGGTCAGTACAATGAGCAGTTCTTC.

This chain links TRBV27 with TRBJ2-3; D is unresolved. Germline CDR1 reads MNHEY; CDR2 reads SMNVEV (reference sequence). The V end lost 5 bases, the J end lost 3 bases, and 15 bases lay between the germline ends. The CDR3 has 15 residues. CDR3 amino acids: CASSQPRGVTDTQYF. The CDR3 nucleotides are TGTGCCAGCAGTCAGCCCCGTGGGGTGACAGATACGCAGTATTTT.

The chain has TRBV2 and TRBJ1-6, with unresolved D. V shed 3 bases and J shed 11 bases, with 14 bases lying between them. This CDR3 region has 14 residues. The germline CDR1 and CDR2 sequences are SNHLY and FYNNEI. The CDR3 spells CASSDPETGAPLHF. For the CDR3, the DNA is TGTGCCAGCAGTGATCCCGAAACGGGAGCACCCCTCCACTTT.

This chain uses TRBV28 with TRBJ1-5; D unclear. Germline assignment: CDR1 MDHEN and CDR2 SYDVKM. V lost 5 bases and J 5 bases, leaving 10 bases between the germline ends. This CDR3 is built from 13 residues. CDR3 in DNA: TGTGCCAGCAGTCGACCCGTTGATCAGCCCCAGCATTTT. Protein sequence: CASSRPVDQPQHF.

The chain links TRBV29-1 to TRBJ1-2; tentatively, D is TRBD1 (5 bases). Germline loops: CDR1 SQVTM, CDR2 ANQGSEA. The CDR3 is made up of 13 amino acids. Trimming stripped 0 bases from V and 2 bases from J, with 7 bases between. As DNA, the CDR3 is TGCAGCGTTGAAGATAACAGGAACTATGGCTACACCTTC. As protein: CSVEDNRNYGYTF.

The chain combines TRBV28 with TRBJ2-7; TRBD1 aligns across 7 bases. Germline CDR1 reads MDHEN; CDR2 reads SYDVKM. V dropped 5 bases and J dropped 2; count of bases not matched to a gene: 9. The CDR3 spans 15 residues. The CDR3 is CASSPRTGQTYEQYV. CDR3 DNA: TGTGCCAGCAGTCCCCGGACAGGCCAAACCTACGAGCAGTACGTC.

By share, this clone counts as medium-sized. Here the CDR3 reads CASSTSGGRNEQFF. CDR3 coding DNA: TGCGCCAGCAGCACTAGCGGGGGGCGGAATGAGCAGTTCTTC. The chain has TRBV10-1 and TRBJ2-1; 12 bases fit TRBD2. This CDR3 has 14 residues. Germline-derived CDR1 and CDR2 are WNHNN and SYGVQD (reference sequence). The J segment lost 7 bases and the V segment lost 6 bases, leaving 4 bases of the junction unmatched.

This clone was detected only a few times. V gene TRBV5-1 combines with J gene TRBJ1-6, with 9 bases fitting TRBD1. Per germline, CDR1 SGHRS and CDR2 YFSETQ. The CDR3 runs 15 residues. J lost 8 bases, V lost 4 bases, and 7 bases had no gene match. The CDR3 loop is CASSLGQGTDSPLHF. The CDR3 nucleotides are TGCGCCAGCAGCCTGGGACAGGGAACGGATTCACCCCTCCACTTT.

The table lists this clone with a count of one. V and J are TRBV28 and TRBJ2-4; D is unresolved. CDR1 MDHEN and CDR2 SYDVKM come from the germline V gene. Between the trimmed V and J ends, which lost 6 bases and 6 bases, there was a span of 6 bases. This CDR3 spans 11 amino acids. Here the CDR3 DNA reads TGTGCCAGCAGGGCTTTAAACATTCAGTACTTC. Its translation: CASRALNIQYF.

The chain recombines TRBV5-6 with TRBJ1-2; D gene uncertain. CDR1 is SGHDT and CDR2 is YYEEEE in the germline V gene. V gave up 0 bases and J gave up 2 bases, with 8 bases separating them. The CDR3 totals 14 residues. The CDR3 reads CASSLGAGNYGYTF. CDR3 bases: TGTGCCAGCAGCTTGGGGGCCGGGAACTATGGCTACACCTTC. Filled out from reference TRBV5-6 and TRBJ1-2, the complete variable domain reads DAGVTQSPTHLIKTRGQQVTLRCSPKSGHDTVSWYQQALGQGPQFIFQYYEEEERQRGNFPDRFSGHQFPNYSSELNVNALLLGDSALYLCASSLGAGNYGYTFGSGTRLTVV.

The V gene is TRBV25-1, the J gene TRBJ2-5; D unresolved. CDR3 size: 14 residues. The ends were cut back, 1 base at V and 5 bases at J, with 11 bases in the middle. Germline V gene sequence: CDR1 MGHDK, CDR2 SYGVNS. Here the CDR3 DNA reads TGTGCCAGCAGTGAATCCGGTTTTTTCGAGACCCAGTACTTC. Translating gives CASSESGFFETQYF.

The CDR3 region is CASSPIYRATEAFF. The CDR3 DNA is TGCGCCAGCAGCCCAATTTACAGGGCGACTGAAGCTTTCTTT. The chain recombines TRBV5-1 with TRBJ1-1; perhaps TRBD1 as D (6 bases). CDR1 is SGHRS and CDR2 is YFSETQ in the germline V gene. Deletions cut 4 bases from V and 5 bases from J, with 15 bases between. There are 14 residues in the CDR3.

For the CDR3, the DNA is TGTGCCAGCGGGGGACAGGGCCTTCGTGAGCAGTTCTTC. Its protein is CASGGQGLREQFF. This sequence joins TRBV28 and TRBJ2-1; 9 nucleotides line up with TRBD1. The CDR3 has 13 residues. V gave up 8 bases and J gave up 9 bases; unmatched junction bases: 8. Germline V gene sequence: CDR1 MDHEN, CDR2 SYDVKM.

This clone is labeled medium-sized. The CDR3 DNA follows: TGTGCCAGCAGCTTTAGGTCGTCGGAAGCAGATACGCAGTATTTT. Translation gives CASSFRSSEADTQYF. The J gene is TRBJ2-3, the V gene TRBV5-5; D not resolved. V was cut by 2 bases and J by 4 bases, with 14 bases left in between. The V gene's germline CDR1 is SGHKS and CDR2 YYEKEE (reference sequence). The CDR3 is made up of 15 amino acids.

V usage is TRBV2 and J usage is TRBJ2-1; 8 nucleotides line up with TRBD2. CDR1 and CDR2 from the germline V gene are SNHLY and FYNNEI. The CDR3 sequence is 16 residues long. The V gene end was trimmed by 3 bases and the J gene end by 2 bases; junction bases not matched to a gene: 6. CDR3 loop: CASSELAGIAYNEQFF. The CDR3 nucleotides read TGTGCCAGCAGTGAGCTAGCGGGTATCGCCTACAATGAGCAGTTCTTC. The whole variable domain, remainder taken from reference TRBV2 and TRBJ2-1, is EPEVTQTPSHQVTQMGQEVILRCVPISNHLYFYWYRQILGQKVEFLVSFYNNEISEKSEIFDDQFSVERPDGSNFTLKIRSTKLEDSAMYFCASSELAGIAYNEQFFGPGTRLTVL.

This sequence joins TRBV10-3 and TRBJ2-5, with D perhaps TRBD1 (6 bases). The germline gives CDR1 ENHRY, CDR2 SYGVKD. This CDR3 is 15 amino acids long. Trimming pared 10 bases from V and 3 bases from J, leaving 21 bases between. The CDR3 here is CATLDAGTPKETQYF. In nucleotides, the CDR3 is TGTGCCACTTTGGATGCCGGGACACCGAAAGAGACCCAGTACTTC.